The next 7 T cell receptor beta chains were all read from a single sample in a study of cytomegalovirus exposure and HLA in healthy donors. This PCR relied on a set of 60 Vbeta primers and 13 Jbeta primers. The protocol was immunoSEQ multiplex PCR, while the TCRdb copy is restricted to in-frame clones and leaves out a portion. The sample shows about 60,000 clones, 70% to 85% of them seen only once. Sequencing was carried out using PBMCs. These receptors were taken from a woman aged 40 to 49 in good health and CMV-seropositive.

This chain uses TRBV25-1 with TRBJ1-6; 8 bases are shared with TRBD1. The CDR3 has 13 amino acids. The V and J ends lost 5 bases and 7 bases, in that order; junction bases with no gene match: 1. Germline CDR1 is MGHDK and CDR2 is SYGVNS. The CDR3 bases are TGTGCCAGCAGTCGGACAGGGAATTCACCCCTCCACTTT. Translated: CASSRTGNSPLHF.

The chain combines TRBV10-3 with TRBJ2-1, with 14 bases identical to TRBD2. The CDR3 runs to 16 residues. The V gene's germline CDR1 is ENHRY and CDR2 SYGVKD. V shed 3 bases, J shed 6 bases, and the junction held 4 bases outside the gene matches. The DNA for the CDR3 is TGTGCCATCAGTGAACGACTAGCGGGGGGGCCCAATGAGCAGTTCTTC. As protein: CAISERLAGGPNEQFF.

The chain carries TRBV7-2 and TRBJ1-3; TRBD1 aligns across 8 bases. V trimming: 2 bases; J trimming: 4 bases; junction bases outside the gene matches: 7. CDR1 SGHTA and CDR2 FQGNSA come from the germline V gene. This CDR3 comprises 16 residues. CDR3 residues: CASSLQGAAKGNTIYF. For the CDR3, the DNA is TGTGCCAGCAGCTTACAGGGGGCGGCGAAAGGAAACACCATATATTTT.

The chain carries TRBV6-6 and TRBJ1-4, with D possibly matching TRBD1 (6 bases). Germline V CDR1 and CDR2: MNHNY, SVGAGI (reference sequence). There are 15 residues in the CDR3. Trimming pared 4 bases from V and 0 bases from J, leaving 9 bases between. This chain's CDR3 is CASSSGTTTNEKLFF. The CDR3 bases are TGTGCCAGCAGTTCCGGGACAACAACTAATGAAAAACTGTTTTTT.

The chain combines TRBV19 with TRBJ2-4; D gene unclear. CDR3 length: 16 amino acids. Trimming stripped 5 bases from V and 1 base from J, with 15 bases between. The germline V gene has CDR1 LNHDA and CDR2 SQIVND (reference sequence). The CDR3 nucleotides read TGTGCCAGTAGTCAAGAGCTAGGTCGGGCCAAAAACATTCAGTACTTC. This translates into CASSQELGRAKNIQYF.

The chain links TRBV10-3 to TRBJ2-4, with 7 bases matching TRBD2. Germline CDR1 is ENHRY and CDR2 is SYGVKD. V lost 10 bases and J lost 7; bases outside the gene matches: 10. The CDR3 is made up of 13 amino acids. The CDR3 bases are TGTGCCACCCTGGGAGGGGATGGGAACATTCAGTACTTC. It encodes CATLGGDGNIQYF.

CDR3 protein: CASSYSVLEINSPLHF. In nucleotides, the CDR3 is TGTGCCAGCAGTTACTCCGTTCTGGAGATCAATTCACCCCTCCACTTT. The V and J genes are TRBV6-5 and TRBJ1-6; no definite D call. The germline gives CDR1 MNHEY, CDR2 SVGAGI. Trimming shortened V by 0 bases and J by 7 bases, and 13 bases separated the two germline ends. The CDR3 runs to 16 residues.